This T cell receptor beta chain was identified in a study of Ad26.COV2.S vaccination and SARS-CoV-2 variants. As for the study in general: The COV1001 Ad26.COV2.S trial arm included the donor.

Treatment defined: 15 to 20 received Ad26.COV2.S at low or high dose, single or two shots; roughly five received placebo; per-sample allocation not given. Sampling happened 63 days after the first vaccine or placebo injection. The donor was a Boston adult aged 18-55 years. Germline V gene data show CDR1 as LNHDA and CDR2 as SQIVND (reference sequence). Deletions cut 3 bases from V and 12 bases from J, with 15 bases between. The CDR3 runs 13 residues. Profiled with immunoSEQ multiplex PCR; TCRdb holds only in-frame clones, not every one. The sample holds roughly 250,000 clones, roughly 85% seen once. The chain is built from TRBV19 and TRBJ1-5; D unclear. The sample here was peripheral blood, taken in a trial of Ad26.COV2.S vaccine versus placebo. The source is a person between 18 and 65 years old who received the Ad26.COV2.S COVID-19 vaccine or a placebo. CDR3 residues: CASSMGSGMGQHF. Here the CDR3 DNA reads TGTGCCAGTAGTATGGGCAGCGGAATGGGCCAGCATTTT.